The clone carrying this T cell receptor beta chain was observed once. What it binds is unknown. Having been cultured for 10 days, the cells underwent CD4+ T cell isolation. The cohort was immunized with two doses of either the BNT162b2 or mRNA-1273 vaccine. All vaccine recipients tested negative for nucleocapsid antibodies and had never contracted SARS-CoV-2 infection. The protocol was immunoSEQ multiplex PCR, while the TCRdb copy is restricted to in-frame clones and leaves out a portion. The sample lists 50,000 to 60,000 clones; 78% were seen once. The source of the sample is a study of vaccination effects on CD4 cells after COVID-19. Across the study: Antigen-specific CD4+ T cells were first expanded with viral peptide pools by the ViraFEST assay and only then sequenced. With approximately 9.2 ug/ml peptides and 9 to 10 IU/ml IL-2, over 1.5 million PBMC per well were cultured. The study's findings and limits: Whether induced by infection or by vaccine, clones showed marked clonal contraction late after vaccination.

CDR1 is SGHNT and CDR2 is YYREEE in the germline V gene (reference sequence). The CDR3 length is 14 residues. V dropped 2 bases and J dropped 9; count of bases not matched to a gene: 6. The V and J genes are TRBV5-4 and TRBJ2-2, with 8 nucleotides matching TRBD1. The source was CD4+ T cells from PBMCs cultured without peptide, collected after COVID-19 vaccination. The source of this sequence is a human donor who received a COVID-19 vaccine. CDR3 protein: CASSFRTGPRELFF. CDR3 bases: TGTGCCAGCAGCTTCCGGACAGGGCCGAGGGAGCTGTTTTTT.